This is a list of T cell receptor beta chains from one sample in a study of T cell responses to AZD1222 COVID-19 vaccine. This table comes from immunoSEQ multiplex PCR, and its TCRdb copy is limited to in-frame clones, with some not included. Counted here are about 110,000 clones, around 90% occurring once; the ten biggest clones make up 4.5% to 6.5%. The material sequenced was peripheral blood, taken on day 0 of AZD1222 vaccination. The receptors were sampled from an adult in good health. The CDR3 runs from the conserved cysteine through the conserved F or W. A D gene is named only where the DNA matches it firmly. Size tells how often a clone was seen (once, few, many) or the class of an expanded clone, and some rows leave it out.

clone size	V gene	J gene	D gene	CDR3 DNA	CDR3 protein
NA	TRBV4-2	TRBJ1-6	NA	TGTGCCAGCAGCCAACTAAGCTCACCCCTCCACTTT	CASSQLSSPLHF
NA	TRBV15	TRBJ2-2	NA	TGTGCCACCAGCAGAGTAAAAGCGGCACTGAGGACCGGGGAGCTGTTTTTT	CATSRVKAALRTGELFF
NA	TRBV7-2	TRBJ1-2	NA	TGTGCCAGCAGCGCACGGGGGGATGGCTACACCTTC	CASSARGDGYTF
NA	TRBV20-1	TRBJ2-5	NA	TGCAGTGCTAGTCCCCTCTTGGAGACCCAGTACTTC	CSASPLLETQYF
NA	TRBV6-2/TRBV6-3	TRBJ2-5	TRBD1	TGTGCCAGCAGCCTTGGAGACAGGGGTGTTGAGACCCAGTACTTC	CASSLGDRGVETQYF
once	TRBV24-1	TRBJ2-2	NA	TGTGCCACCAGTGATTATCACGGGGCCTGGAACACCGGGGAGCTGTTTTTT	CATSDYHGAWNTGELFF
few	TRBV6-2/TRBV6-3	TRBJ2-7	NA	TGTGCCAGCAGTTACCGGCAGGGGCTCTACGAGCAGTACTTC	CASSYRQGLYEQYF
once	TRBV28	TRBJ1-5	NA	TGTGCCAGCAGCACCTTCGGGGGCACAGGTGATGATAGCAATCAGCCCCAGCATTTT	CASSTFGGTGDDSNQPQHF
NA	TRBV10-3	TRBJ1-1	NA	TGTGCCATCAGTGAATATAGCACTGAAGCTTTCTTT	CAISEYSTEAFF
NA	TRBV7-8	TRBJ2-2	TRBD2	TGTGCCAGCAGCTTAGCTTATAGCGGGAGAACTGGGGAGCTGTTTTTT	CASSLAYSGRTGELFF
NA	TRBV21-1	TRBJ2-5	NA	TGTGCCAGCAGCGGCTCCAGGGTATCGGAGACCCAGTACTTC	CASSGSRVSETQYF
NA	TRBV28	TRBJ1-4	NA	TGTGCCAGCAGTCCAGGGCGGAGTGAAAAACTGTTTTTT	CASSPGRSEKLFF
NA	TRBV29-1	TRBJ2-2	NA	TGCAGCGTTGTGGGGGGAACCGGGGAGCTGTTTTTT	CSVVGGTGELFF
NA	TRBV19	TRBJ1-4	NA	TGTGCCAGTAGTACTGGGGGCCGCAGTGGTGAAAAACTGTTTTTT	CASSTGGRSGEKLFF
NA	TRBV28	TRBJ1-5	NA	TGTGCCAGCAGTTTATCCGGTAGTGCCTCGGGGGCGGGTCAGCCCCAGCATTTT	CASSLSGSASGAGQPQHF
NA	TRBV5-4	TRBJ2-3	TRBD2	TGTGCCAGCAGCGGACTAGCGGGGGGGCGTACGCAGTATTTT	CASSGLAGGRTQYF
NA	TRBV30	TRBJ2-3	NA	TGTGCCTGGAGTACGACCCGGGGATCAGATACGCAGTATTTT	CAWSTTRGSDTQYF
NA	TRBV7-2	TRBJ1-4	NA	TGTGCCAGCAGCTTGGCAGGGGTTGCAACTAATGAAAAACTGTTTTTT	CASSLAGVATNEKLFF
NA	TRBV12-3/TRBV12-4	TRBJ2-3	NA	TGTGCCAGCAGTCCGGTTGATACGCAGTATTTT	CASSPVDTQYF
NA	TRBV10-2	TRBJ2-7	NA	TGCGCCAGCAGTGAACTAGGGGACTCCTACGAGCAGTACTTC	CASSELGDSYEQYF
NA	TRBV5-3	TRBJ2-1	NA	TGTGCCAGAAGCTTGGCCAACTCGGTAGCCCCAGACCGCTACAATGAGCAGTTCTTC	CARSLANSVAPDRYNEQFF